The 23 T cell receptor beta chains below all came from one sample that was sequenced in a study of PD-L1 blockade in urothelial cancer. Time point denoted: peripheral blood 6 weeks after treatment start. Measured with immunoSEQ multiplex PCR; TCRdb has only the in-frame clones, and not every one. The sample holds 60,000 to 80,000 clones, more than 70% seen once. The source material was PBMCs, sampled around atezolizumab (anti-PD-L1) treatment. Receptors were obtained from a man between 60 and 75 years old with urothelial cancer.

The chain recombines TRBV27 with TRBJ2-3; D is possibly TRBD1 (6 bases). CDR3 length equals 12 residues. Germline V gives CDR1 MNHEY, CDR2 SMNVEV (reference sequence). The V gene lost 7 bases and the J gene lost 2 bases, with 7 bases spanning the gap. The CDR3 loop reads CASNRDTDTQYF. DNA of the CDR3: TGTGCCAGCAACAGGGACACAGATACGCAGTATTTT.

The rearrangement links TRBV27 to TRBJ1-5; 8 bases fit TRBD1. Germline CDR1 MNHEY, CDR2 SMNVEV (reference sequence). J lost 2 bases, V lost 2 bases, and 11 bases had no gene match. The CDR3 has 18 residues. CDR3 protein: CASSLRGPDRARNQPQHF. DNA of the CDR3: TGTGCCAGCAGTTTACGAGGACCGGACAGGGCGCGCAATCAGCCCCAGCATTTT.

The CDR3 region is CASSQDWDRGNSNSPLHF. For the CDR3, the DNA is TGCGCCAGCAGCCAAGATTGGGACAGGGGGAATAGTAATTCACCCCTCCACTTT. The V and J genes are TRBV4-1 and TRBJ1-6; 11 bases map to TRBD1. The CDR3 has 18 residues. Germline CDR1 and CDR2: MGHRA and YSYEKL. Trimming took 0 bases from V and 6 from J; bases not matched to a gene: 7.

V is TRBV5-1 and J is TRBJ2-7; the D gene is possibly TRBD1 (5 bases). The CDR3 sequence is 16 residues long. Germline lookup yields CDR1 SGHRS and CDR2 YFSETQ. Deletions cut 5 bases from V and 7 bases from J, with 25 bases between. The CDR3 here is CASSYGAGVRAGEQYF. The CDR3 region has the DNA TGCGCCAGCAGTTATGGGGCAGGAGTAAGGGCCGGGGAGCAGTACTTC.

The chain is built from TRBV28 and TRBJ1-1; no firm D call. Germline V gives CDR1 MDHEN, CDR2 SYDVKM. The CDR3 length is 16 residues. Trimming left V 3 bases short and J 7 bases short, with 21 bases between. The CDR3 DNA is TGTGCCAGCAGTTTCGATTCCTTGGGAGCCGATAATGAAGCTTTCTTT. Residues: CASSFDSLGADNEAFF.

The V gene is TRBV27, the J gene TRBJ1-5; tentatively, D is TRBD1 (5 bases). The length of the CDR3 is 17 residues. Per the germline V gene, CDR1 is MNHEY and CDR2 is SMNVEV (reference sequence). V was trimmed by 5 bases and J by 3 bases, leaving 20 bases between them. DNA of the CDR3: TGTGCCAGCAGTCAAATACGGGGACTGGGATCCAATCAGCCCCAGCATTTT. Amino acids: CASSQIRGLGSNQPQHF.

The V call is TRBV6-5, the J call TRBJ2-7; D remains ambiguous. CDR1 is MNHEY, CDR2 SVGAGI, per germline. The CDR3 runs 15 residues. Trimming removed 4 bases at V and 9 bases at J, with 22 bases between. CDR3 residues: CASSFSRISTAVQYF. For the CDR3, the DNA is TGTGCCAGCAGTTTCTCCAGGATCTCAACCGCTGTGCAGTACTTC.

This clone has a handful of counts. This chain joins TRBV30 and TRBJ1-5; D not certain. Between the trimmed V and J ends, which lost 1 base and 7 bases, there was a span of 14 bases. The germline V gene has CDR1 GTSNPN and CDR2 SVGIG (reference sequence). The CDR3 runs 14 residues. Here the CDR3 reads CAWSGGTGKQPQHF. Written as DNA, the CDR3 is TGTGCCTGGAGTGGGGGAACGGGGAAACAGCCCCAGCATTTT.

This rearrangement joins TRBV10-3 to TRBJ2-7, with 9 bases matching TRBD2. Trimming took 0 bases from V and 3 from J; bases not matched to a gene: 9. Germline CDR1 ENHRY, CDR2 SYGVKD. This CDR3 has 17 residues. The CDR3 DNA follows: TGTGCCATCAGTGAGTCCCCGGGGAGCGGGAGGAACTACGAGCAGTACTTC. The encoded protein is CAISESPGSGRNYEQYF.

This sequence joins TRBV30 and TRBJ2-2; D is unclear. Germline lookup yields CDR1 GTSNPN and CDR2 SVGIG (reference sequence). Trimming shortened V by 0 bases and J by 0 bases, and 8 bases separated the two germline ends. The CDR3 totals 15 residues. The chain's CDR3 is CAWSVRVPNTGELFF. CDR3 sequence (DNA): TGTGCCTGGAGTGTAAGAGTGCCGAACACCGGGGAGCTGTTTTTT.

The chain recombines TRBV6-1 with TRBJ2-5; D perhaps matches TRBD1 (6 bases). V lost 1 base and J 6 bases, leaving 9 bases between the germline ends. The CDR3 has 13 residues. Germline V gene sequence: CDR1 MNHNS, CDR2 SASEGT. CDR3 sequence reads: CASSEVQGKTQYF. CDR3 in DNA: TGTGCCAGCAGTGAAGTTCAGGGGAAGACCCAGTACTTC.

The chain uses TRBV5-1 and TRBJ2-7; perhaps TRBD1 as D (5 bases). The CDR3 sequence is 12 residues long. Trimming removed 5 bases from V and 2 bases from J, with 8 bases in between. CDR1 and CDR2 from the germline V gene are SGHRS and YFSETQ. The CDR3 is CASRGPAYEQYF. The CDR3 nucleotides are TGCGCCAGCAGGGGGCCGGCCTACGAGCAGTACTTC.

The V call is TRBV14, the J call TRBJ2-6; unclear D gene. With 1 base removed from V and 2 bases from J, the gap between germline ends came to 12 bases. The CDR3 length is 17 residues. CDR1 and CDR2 from the germline V gene are SGHDN and FVKESK. The CDR3 reads CASSQGATFAGANVLTF. In DNA, the CDR3 is TGTGCCAGCAGCCAAGGAGCGACTTTTGCTGGGGCCAACGTCCTGACTTTC.

J is TRBJ2-1 and V is TRBV2; the match to TRBD1 covers 10 bases. The CDR3 has 16 amino acids. The J segment lost 3 bases and the V segment lost 7 bases, leaving 9 bases of the junction unmatched. Germline CDR1 reads SNHLY; CDR2 reads FYNNEI. The CDR3 is CASTKWGTGVYNEQFF. The CDR3 bases are TGTGCCAGCACCAAATGGGGGACAGGGGTCTACAATGAGCAGTTCTTC.

This chain joins TRBV9 and TRBJ1-2; D is undetermined. The CDR3 extends over 13 amino acids. Trimming shortened V by 7 bases and J by 4 bases, and 14 bases separated the two germline ends. CDR1 is SGDLS, CDR2 YYNGEE, per germline. DNA for the CDR3: TGTGCCAGCTCTCGAGAGGTACCCTATGGCTACACCTTC. Amino acids: CASSREVPYGYTF.

V usage is TRBV4-2 and J usage is TRBJ2-3; 9 nucleotides agree with TRBD2. The germline CDR1 and CDR2 sequences are LGHNA and YNFKEQ. The CDR3 loop spans 19 amino acids. Trimming took 1 base from V and 5 from J; bases not matched to a gene: 16. The CDR3 DNA is TGTGCCAGCAGCCAAGTAAGAGCGGGGGGCCGTAGGATACAAGATACGCAGTATTTT. This codes for CASSQVRAGGRRIQDTQYF.

The chain links TRBV5-4 to TRBJ1-4; D unresolved. The ends were cut back, 4 bases at V and 8 bases at J, with 18 bases in the middle. The CDR3 runs 15 residues. Germline V gene lookup returns CDR1 SGHNT and CDR2 YYREEE (reference sequence). DNA of the CDR3: TGTGCCAGCAGCACTTGGACTGGTGGATTAGAAAAACTGTTTTTT. This sequence encodes CASSTWTGGLEKLFF.

The V and J genes are TRBV5-1 and TRBJ2-3, with D hard to call. The CDR3 is 14 amino acids. In germline, CDR1 is SGHRS, CDR2 YFSETQ. The V end lost 1 base, the J end lost 5 bases, and 11 bases lay between the germline ends. CDR3 loop: CASSLRQAQDTQYF. The CDR3 region has the DNA TGCGCCAGCAGCTTGCGGCAGGCTCAAGATACGCAGTATTTT.

The V and J genes are TRBV7-9 and TRBJ2-5; 10 bases match TRBD2. The CDR3 length is 13 residues. Germline V CDR1 and CDR2: SEHNR, FQNEAQ (reference sequence). CDR3 DNA: TGTGGAACTAGCGGGACCCTAGGGGAGACCCAGTACTTC. Protein product: CGTSGTLGETQYF.

The genes are TRBV2 and TRBJ2-3, with D maybe TRBD2 (6 bases). From germline, CDR1 is SNHLY and CDR2 FYNNEI. The CDR3 consists of 18 residues. Trimming removed 0 bases at V and 0 bases at J, with 16 bases between. CDR3 sequence: CASSEAYPVGRSTDTQYF. The CDR3 region has the DNA TGTGCCAGCAGTGAAGCTTATCCCGTCGGGAGAAGCACAGATACGCAGTATTTT.

The chain links TRBV19 to TRBJ1-5; 9 bases match TRBD1. CDR1 is LNHDA, CDR2 SQIVND, per germline (reference sequence). The CDR3 runs 15 residues. The V segment lost 7 bases and the J segment 6 bases; nucleotides outside the gene matches: 10. The CDR3 protein is CASTGRTGVTQPQHF. The CDR3 DNA reads as TGTGCCAGTACAGGACGGACAGGGGTCACTCAGCCCCAGCATTTT.

The chain couples TRBV4-1 to TRBJ2-3; 12 bases line up with TRBD2. This CDR3 is built from 18 residues. V was pared by 0 bases and J by 2 bases, with 6 bases of the junction left unmatched. The germline CDR1 and CDR2 sequences are MGHRA and YSYEKL. DNA of the CDR3: TGCGCCAGCAGCCAAGAAGACGGACTAGCGGGATACACAGATACGCAGTATTTT. It codes for CASSQEDGLAGYTDTQYF.

A few counts support this clone. The rearrangement links TRBV7-9 to TRBJ2-7, with a tentative D call TRBD2 (5 bases). The germline V gene encodes CDR1 SEHNR and CDR2 FQNEAQ (reference sequence). Deletions cut 5 bases from V and 2 bases from J, with 7 bases between. This CDR3 contains 12 residues. CDR3 residues: CASSLGTYEQYF. The DNA of the CDR3 is TGTGCCAGCAGCCTCGGGACCTACGAGCAGTACTTC.